These T cell receptor beta chains were read from a single sample in a study of shared clonotypes between healthy human individuals. The repertoire was sequenced with immunoSEQ multiplex PCR; TCRdb's copy has only in-frame clones and lacks some. The table records about 320,000 clones, around 87% of them present only once. Sequencing was done on a sample of memory CD8+ T cells sorted from blood. The receptors come from a man aged 18-30 years in good health. The conserved cysteine and the conserved F or W are not part of the CDR3 here. A D gene is named only where the DNA matches it firmly. Rows may omit the clone size; those that give it use once, few, many or a size class.

size | D | V | CDR3
NA | TRBD1 | TRBV9 | ASSWGQGGSYEQY
NA | NA | TRBV23-1 | ASSRRTTCQETQY
NA | NA | TRBV25-1 | ASSVGVTYEQY
NA | NA | TRBV27 | ASSQGTLDTQY
once | NA | TRBV28 | ASSLGRTYEQY
NA | TRBD1 | TRBV7-9 | ASSSQGQFSYNEQF
NA | NA | TRBV11-2 | ASSLAGDEQY
NA | NA | TRBV28 | ASGYNSPLH
NA | TRBD1 | TRBV29-1 | SVGGTGVYEQY
once | NA | TRBV4-3 | ASSQVLLGDYEQY
NA | NA | TRBV10-2 | ASRLATSTYGYT
NA | TRBD2 | TRBV27 | ASSLLPRTSGGQETQY
NA | NA | TRBV27 | ASSLTGPGGQPQH
NA | NA | TRBV4-1 | ASSHTSEGGMNTEAF
NA | TRBD2 | TRBV27 | ASTPLAGANEQY
NA | NA | TRBV5-8 | ASSLDGNGQPQH
once | NA | TRBV14 | ASSPGRASSYEQY
NA | NA | TRBV5-1 | ASSSDMGNEQF
NA | TRBD1 | TRBV7-9 | ASSLVIGQGGDTEAF
NA | TRBD1 | TRBV9 | ASSLTGANEKLF
NA | TRBD2 | TRBV7-8 | ASSFGLAGVSYEQY
NA | TRBD2 | TRBV5-1 | ASSQIPGAGGTDTQY
NA | NA | TRBV7-9 | ASSLIIGTQETQY
NA | NA | TRBV11-2 | ASSFTRDNSPLH
NA | TRBD1 | TRBV2 | ASDLPGQGHTGELF
NA | TRBD1 | TRBV5-1 | ASSLVPGQDTDTQY
NA | TRBD1 | TRBV6-5 | ASRDRAGGELF
once | TRBD1 | TRBV5-1 | ASSWYAGDSYNEQF
NA | NA | TRBV7-2 | ASSLQSYEQY
once | NA | TRBV28 | ASSPTPWTAGNTIY
few | TRBD1 | TRBV27 | ASSRTGFYYGYT
once | NA | TRBV19 | ASSPSAGSYEQY